This T cell receptor (beta chain) emerged from a study of identical twins. Template switching supplied a universal primer site; unique molecular identifiers were carried on the cDNA. From the 5' RACE reads, TCRdb called clonotypes with MiXCR, one entry per CDR3 protein. The sample lists 600,000 to 700,000 distinct CDR3 sequences, about 20% occurring once. V shed 4 bases, J shed 3 bases, and the junction held 8 bases outside the gene matches. This CDR3 contains 16 residues. CDR1 SGHRS and CDR2 YFSETQ come from the germline V gene. This sample was shared with a second study, whose subject was T cells expressing NK-cell markers. That paper adds: Sorting of alpha-beta TCR T cells alone was achieved in several experiments with an anti-gamma-delta TCR antibody. Of CD8+ T cells, about 1.0-7.5% belonged to dominant NKG2C+ clonotypes in several donors.

The sequenced sample was PBMCs. This rearrangement joins TRBV5-1 to TRBJ2-2; 8 positions match TRBD1. The source is a woman between 18 and 29 years old in good health. The CDR3 DNA reads TGCGCCAGCAGCAGGGGCCAGGGGGCTGACACCGGGGAGCTGTTTTTT. Residues: CASSRGQGADTGELFF. The entire variable domain, with the rest obtained from reference TRBV5-1 and TRBJ2-2, is as follows: KAGVTQTPRYLIKTRGQQVTLSCSPISGHRSVSWYQQTPGQGLQFLFEYFSETQRNKGNFPGRFSGRQFSNSRSEMNVSTLELGDSALYLCASSRGQGADTGELFFGEGSRLTVL.